This entry features one T cell receptor beta chain sequence. Samples of blood were obtained at baseline, on cycle 4 day 1, and on cycle 7 day 1. This record comes from a study of OX40 agonist ivuxolimab in advanced cancers. TCRdb's copy holds only in-frame clones and misses some; the assay was immunoSEQ multiplex PCR. The sample contains about 61,000 clones, 82% of which appear only once. Germline CDR1 reads SGHVS; CDR2 reads FNYEAQ. The CDR3 spans 14 residues. The V gene end was trimmed by 5 bases and the J gene end by 2 bases; junction bases not matched to a gene: 5. This clonotype was sampled from an adult with an advanced solid tumor such as melanoma, head and neck, liver or kidney cancer. The chain is built from TRBV7-6 and TRBJ2-7; 8 positions match TRBD1. This material consisted of CD4+ or CD8+ T cells sorted from blood, taken in a trial of the OX40 agonist ivuxolimab. The CDR3 DNA follows: TGTGCCAGCAGCCCGACAGGGGCCCCCTACGAGCAGTACTTC. It is translated as CASSPTGAPYEQYF.